Following are 3 T cell receptor beta chains from one sample sequenced in a study of cytomegalovirus exposure and HLA in healthy donors. PCR was performed using 60 Vbeta and 13 Jbeta primers. Profiling relied on immunoSEQ multiplex PCR, and the TCRdb table lists in-frame clones only, not all of them. The sample lists around 130,000 clones; approximately 76% were seen once. Material for sequencing was PBMCs. Source of these receptors: a man between 40 and 49 years old in good health and CMV-seronegative.

This clone was counted a few times. The chain recombines TRBV7-2 with TRBJ1-2; 7 bases map to TRBD1. The V gene's germline CDR1 is SGHTA and CDR2 FQGNSA. The ends lost 5 bases at V and 5 bases at J; junction bases unmatched: 8. There are 14 residues in the CDR3. The CDR3 DNA reads TGTGCCAGCAGCACGGGGCAGGGGGTATATGGCTACACCTTC. Its translation is CASSTGQGVYGYTF.

A few counts support this clone. The chain employs TRBV9 and TRBJ2-3; 10 bases agree with TRBD2. The CDR3 is made up of 16 amino acids. The germline gives CDR1 SGDLS, CDR2 YYNGEE. V shed 4 bases, J shed 1 base, and the junction held 6 bases outside the gene matches. The CDR3 loop reads CASSPGTSDGTDTQYF. Here the CDR3 DNA reads TGTGCCAGCAGCCCGGGGACTAGCGACGGCACAGATACGCAGTATTTT.

The rearrangement joins TRBV9 to TRBJ1-3; tentatively, D is TRBD1 (5 bases). CDR3 length: 17 residues. Germline assignment: CDR1 SGDLS and CDR2 YYNGEE. The V and J ends lost 0 bases and 1 base respectively, with 14 bases between them. The CDR3 region is CASSVAPGTSSGNTIYF. CDR3 DNA sequence: TGTGCCAGCAGCGTAGCGCCAGGGACTTCTTCTGGAAACACCATATATTTT.